The 11 T cell receptor beta chains reported below all come from one sample, sequenced in a study of cytomegalovirus exposure and HLA in healthy donors. Sequencing was performed with immunoSEQ multiplex PCR; in TCRdb, only in-frame clones are kept and a portion is missing. The sample lists roughly 190,000 clones; roughly 86% were seen once. Sequencing used PBMCs. The receptor set was obtained from a man aged 25 to 40 in good health and CMV-seropositive.

This CDR3 is CASSPRGQGATDTQYF. The CDR3 DNA sequence: TGTGCCAGCAGCCCTCGGGGACAGGGGGCCACAGATACGCAGTATTTT. The rearrangement links TRBV9 to TRBJ2-3, with TRBD1 matching over 12 bases. The germline gives CDR1 SGDLS, CDR2 YYNGEE. V dropped 4 bases and J dropped 2; count of bases not matched to a gene: 5. The CDR3 totals 16 residues.

A remark on this clone: The junction and the germline gene differ at one end; a read error may be behind it. The chain has TRBV6-1 and TRBJ2-3; weak D call: TRBD1 (5 bases). CDR1 is MNHNS and CDR2 is SASEGT in the germline V gene. The CDR3 has 17 amino acids. The CDR3 spells CASSEAWGPLSTDTQYF. The CDR3 bases are TGTGCCAGCAGTGAAGCTTGGGGCCCTCTAAGCACTGATACGCAGTATTTT.

The CDR3 DNA reads as TGCGCCAGCAGCATACCGGGGCCGCAGGGGACCCAGTACTTC. This sequence encodes CASSIPGPQGTQYF. The rearrangement links TRBV5-1 to TRBJ2-5; the D call may be TRBD1 or TRBD2 (5 bases each). Germline CDR1 reads SGHRS; CDR2 reads YFSETQ. V was trimmed by 4 bases and J by 7 bases, leaving 17 bases between them. CDR3 length: 14 residues.

The V gene is TRBV5-3, the J gene TRBJ2-7; D is undetermined. TRBV5-3 is annotated as an ORF whose role is uncertain. The CDR3 contains 15 residues. V was pared by 1 base and J by 2 bases, with 13 bases between. DNA of the CDR3: TGTGCCAGAAGCTTGAGTGTGTTTAAGGCCTACGAGCAGTACTTC. As protein: CARSLSVFKAYEQYF.

The chain is built from TRBV7-2 and TRBJ2-4; 9 positions agree with TRBD2. V was pared by 5 bases and J by 5 bases, with 16 bases of the junction left unmatched. This CDR3 has 18 amino acids. The germline V gene has CDR1 SGHTA and CDR2 FQGNSA. The CDR3, as DNA: TGTGCCAGCAGCCCTCGACTAGCGGATAGCGGTGGGGAAAACATTCAGTACTTC. This sequence encodes CASSPRLADSGGENIQYF.

The rearrangement joins TRBV5-6 to TRBJ1-2, with D hard to call. This CDR3 has 12 residues. CDR1 is SGHDT and CDR2 is YYEEEE in the germline V gene. Trimming cost V 1 base and J 4 bases, with 5 bases left between them. CDR3 sequence reads: CASSLSSYGYTF. DNA for the CDR3: TGTGCCAGCAGCTTGTCCAGCTATGGCTACACCTTC.

The chain is built from TRBV4-3 and TRBJ1-1, with 7 bases fitting TRBD1. The V gene end was trimmed by 4 bases and the J gene end by 3 bases; junction bases not matched to a gene: 14. The CDR3 has 17 amino acids. Germline V CDR1 and CDR2: LGHNA, YSLEER. The CDR3 is CASSLFPPAGGDTEAFF. For the CDR3, the DNA is TGCGCCAGCAGCCTGTTTCCCCCTGCAGGGGGGGACACTGAAGCTTTCTTT.

The chain has TRBV2 and TRBJ2-1; 9 bases are shared with TRBD2. The CDR3 length is 10 residues. Germline CDR1 reads SNHLY; CDR2 reads FYNNEI. Trimming at V came to 7 bases and at J to 13 bases, leaving 2 bases not matched to a gene. The CDR3 DNA reads TGTGCCAGCAAAGGGACTAGCCAGTTCTTC. It codes for CASKGTSQFF. Variable domain in full (rest from reference TRBV2 and TRBJ2-1): EPEVTQTPSHQVTQMGQEVILRCVPISNHLYFYWYRQILGQKVEFLVSFYNNEISEKSEIFDDQFSVERPDGSNFTLKIRSTKLEDSAMYFCASKGTSQFFGPGTRLTVL.

Here the CDR3 reads CASSPSVLTNSNQPQHF. The CDR3 coding sequence is TGTGCCAGCTCACCGTCAGTTCTAACTAATAGCAATCAGCCCCAGCATTTT. The genes are TRBV18 and TRBJ1-5; D ambiguous. The CDR3 runs to 17 residues. V shed 3 bases and J shed 0 bases, with 15 bases lying between them. Germline V CDR1 and CDR2: KGHSH, LQKENI.

The V gene is TRBV4-1, the J gene TRBJ1-5; no clear D. Looked up from germline, CDR1 is MGHRA and CDR2 is YSYEKL. The CDR3 is made up of 18 amino acids. V lost 0 bases, J lost 4 bases, and 19 bases lay in between. CDR3 loop: CASSQDFPNRVENQPQHF. CDR3 sequence (DNA): TGCGCCAGCAGCCAAGATTTCCCCAATAGGGTAGAGAATCAGCCCCAGCATTTT.

The V gene is TRBV18, the J gene TRBJ2-5; possibly TRBD1 for D (6 bases). CDR3 size: 14 residues. The ends were cut back, 3 bases at V and 2 bases at J, with 10 bases in the middle. Germline CDR1 reads KGHSH; CDR2 reads LQKENI. The DNA of the CDR3 is TGTGCCAGCTCACCTCTTCAGGGGCAAGAGACCCAGTACTTC. It is translated as CASSPLQGQETQYF.